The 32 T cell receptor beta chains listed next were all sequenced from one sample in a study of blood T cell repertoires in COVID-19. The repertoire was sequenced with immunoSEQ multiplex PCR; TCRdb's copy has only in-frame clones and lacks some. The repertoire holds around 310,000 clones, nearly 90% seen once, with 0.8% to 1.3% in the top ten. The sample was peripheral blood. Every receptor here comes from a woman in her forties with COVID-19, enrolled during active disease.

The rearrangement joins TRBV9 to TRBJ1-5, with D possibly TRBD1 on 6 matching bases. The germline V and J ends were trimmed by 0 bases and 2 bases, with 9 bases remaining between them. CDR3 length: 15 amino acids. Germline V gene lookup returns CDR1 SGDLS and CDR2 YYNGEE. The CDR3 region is CASSVGGGGNQPQHF. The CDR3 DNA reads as TGTGCCAGCAGCGTAGGAGGGGGGGGCAATCAGCCCCAGCATTTT.

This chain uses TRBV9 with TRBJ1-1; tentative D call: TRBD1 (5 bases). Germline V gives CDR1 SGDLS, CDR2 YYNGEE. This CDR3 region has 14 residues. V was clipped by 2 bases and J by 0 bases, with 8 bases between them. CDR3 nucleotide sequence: TGTGCCAGCAGCGTGGACAACCTGAACACTGAAGCTTTCTTT. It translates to CASSVDNLNTEAFF.

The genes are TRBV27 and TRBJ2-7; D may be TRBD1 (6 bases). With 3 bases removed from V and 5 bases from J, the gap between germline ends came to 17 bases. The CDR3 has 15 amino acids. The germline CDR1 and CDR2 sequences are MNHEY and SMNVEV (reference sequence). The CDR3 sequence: CASSFVPVQGNEQYF. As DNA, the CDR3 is TGTGCCAGCAGTTTCGTCCCCGTGCAGGGGAACGAGCAGTACTTC.

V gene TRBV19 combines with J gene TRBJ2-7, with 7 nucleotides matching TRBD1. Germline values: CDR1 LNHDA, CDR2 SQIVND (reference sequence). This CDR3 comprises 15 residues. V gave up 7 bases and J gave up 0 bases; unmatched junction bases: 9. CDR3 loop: CASTSPRQGSYEQYF. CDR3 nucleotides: TGTGCCAGTACCTCCCCGCGACAGGGCTCCTACGAGCAGTACTTC.

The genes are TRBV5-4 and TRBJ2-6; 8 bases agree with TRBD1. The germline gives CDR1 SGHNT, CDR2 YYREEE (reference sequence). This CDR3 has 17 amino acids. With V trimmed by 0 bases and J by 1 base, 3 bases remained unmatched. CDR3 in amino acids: CASSLGTGQSGANVLTF. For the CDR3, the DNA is TGTGCCAGCAGCTTGGGGACAGGGCAATCTGGGGCCAACGTCCTGACTTTC. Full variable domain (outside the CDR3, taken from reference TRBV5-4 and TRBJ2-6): ETGVTQSPTHLIKTRGQQVTLRCSSQSGHNTVSWYQQALGQGPQFIFQYYREEENGRGNFPPRFSGLQFPNYSSELNVNALELDDSALYLCASSLGTGQSGANVLTFGAGSRLTVL.

CDR3 sequence reads: CASRGHPNTGELFF. CDR3 bases: TGTGCCAGCCGGGGACACCCGAACACCGGGGAGCTGTTTTTT. V is TRBV11-3 and J is TRBJ2-2; D is perhaps TRBD1 (6 bases). Germline V lookup: CDR1 SGHNT, CDR2 YENEEA. The CDR3 length is 14 residues. Trimming pared 8 bases from V and 0 bases from J, leaving 10 bases between.

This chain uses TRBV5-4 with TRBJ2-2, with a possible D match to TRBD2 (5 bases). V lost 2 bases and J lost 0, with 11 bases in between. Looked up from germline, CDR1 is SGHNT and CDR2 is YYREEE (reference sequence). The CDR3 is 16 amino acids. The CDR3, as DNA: TGTGCCAGCAGCTTTACAACGGGGACGAACACCGGGGAGCTGTTTTTT. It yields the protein CASSFTTGTNTGELFF.

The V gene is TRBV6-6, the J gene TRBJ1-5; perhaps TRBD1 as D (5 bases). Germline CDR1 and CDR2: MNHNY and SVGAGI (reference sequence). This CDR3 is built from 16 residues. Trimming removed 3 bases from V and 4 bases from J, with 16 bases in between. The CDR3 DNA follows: TGTGCCAGCAGTTATGGTACGGGGGGTTTGAATCAGCCCCAGCATTTT. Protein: CASSYGTGGLNQPQHF.

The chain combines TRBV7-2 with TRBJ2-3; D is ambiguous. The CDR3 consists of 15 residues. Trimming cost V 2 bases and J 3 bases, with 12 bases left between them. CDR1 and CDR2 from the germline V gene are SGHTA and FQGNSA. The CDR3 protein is CASSLRSTGTDTQYF. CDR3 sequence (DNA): TGTGCCAGCAGCTTACGTTCCACCGGGACAGATACGCAGTATTTT.

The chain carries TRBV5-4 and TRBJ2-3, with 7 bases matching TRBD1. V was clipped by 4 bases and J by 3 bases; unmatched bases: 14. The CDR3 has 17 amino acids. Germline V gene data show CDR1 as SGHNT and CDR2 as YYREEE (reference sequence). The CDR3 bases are TGTGCCAGCAGCACCCGGACAGGCCTTACGGGGACAGATACGCAGTATTTT. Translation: CASSTRTGLTGTDTQYF.

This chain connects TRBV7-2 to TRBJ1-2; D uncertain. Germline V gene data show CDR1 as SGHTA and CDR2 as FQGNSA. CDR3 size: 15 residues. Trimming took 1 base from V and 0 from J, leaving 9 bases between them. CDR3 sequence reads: CASSLEAGPNYGYTF. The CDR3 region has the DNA TGTGCCAGCAGCTTAGAAGCAGGCCCTAACTATGGCTACACCTTC.

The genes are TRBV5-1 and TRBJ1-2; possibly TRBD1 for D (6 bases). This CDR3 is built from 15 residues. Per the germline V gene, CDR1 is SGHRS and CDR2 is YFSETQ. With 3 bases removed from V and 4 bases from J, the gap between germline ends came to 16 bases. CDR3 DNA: TGCGCCAGCAGCTCGGTGGGGGCGCTGGGCTATGGCTACACCTTC. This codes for CASSSVGALGYGYTF.

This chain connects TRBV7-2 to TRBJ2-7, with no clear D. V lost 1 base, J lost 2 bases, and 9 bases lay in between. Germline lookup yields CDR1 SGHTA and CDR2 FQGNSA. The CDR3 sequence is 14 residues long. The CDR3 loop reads CASSLGTSPYEQYF. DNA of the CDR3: TGTGCCAGCAGCTTAGGTACATCGCCCTACGAGCAGTACTTC.

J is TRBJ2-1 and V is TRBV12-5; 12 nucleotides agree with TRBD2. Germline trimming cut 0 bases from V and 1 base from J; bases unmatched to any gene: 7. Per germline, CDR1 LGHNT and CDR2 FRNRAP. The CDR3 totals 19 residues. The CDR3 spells CASGLVLAGGPFSYNEQFF. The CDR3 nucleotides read TGTGCTAGTGGTTTGGTACTAGCGGGAGGCCCTTTTTCCTACAATGAGCAGTTCTTC.

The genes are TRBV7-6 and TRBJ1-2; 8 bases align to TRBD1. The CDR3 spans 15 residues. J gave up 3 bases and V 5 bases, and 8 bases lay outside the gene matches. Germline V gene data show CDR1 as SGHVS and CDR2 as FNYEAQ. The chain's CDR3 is CASSLGQGLDYGYTF. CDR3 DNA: TGTGCCAGCAGCCTAGGACAGGGACTCGACTATGGCTACACCTTC. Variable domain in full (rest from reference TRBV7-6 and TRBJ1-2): GAGVSQSPRYKVTKRGQDVALRCDPISGHVSLYWYRQALGQGPEFLTYFNYEAQQDKSGLPNDRFSAERPEGSISTLTIQRTEQRDSAMYRCASSLGQGLDYGYTFGSGTRLTVV.

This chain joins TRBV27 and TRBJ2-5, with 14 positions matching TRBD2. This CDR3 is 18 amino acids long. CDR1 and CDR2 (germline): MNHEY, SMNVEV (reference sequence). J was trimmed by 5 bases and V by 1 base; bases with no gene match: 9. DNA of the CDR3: TGTGCCAGCAGTTTATTAGGACTAGCGGGGGGAAGGGGCGAGACCCAGTACTTC. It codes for CASSLLGLAGGRGETQYF.

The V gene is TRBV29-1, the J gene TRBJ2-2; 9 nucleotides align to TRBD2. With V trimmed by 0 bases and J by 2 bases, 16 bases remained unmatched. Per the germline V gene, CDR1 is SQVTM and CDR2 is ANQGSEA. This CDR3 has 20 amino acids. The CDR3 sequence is CSVEDRGVGSGRRNTGELFF. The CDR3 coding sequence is TGCAGCGTTGAAGATAGAGGCGTGGGTAGCGGGAGAAGAAACACCGGGGAGCTGTTTTTT.

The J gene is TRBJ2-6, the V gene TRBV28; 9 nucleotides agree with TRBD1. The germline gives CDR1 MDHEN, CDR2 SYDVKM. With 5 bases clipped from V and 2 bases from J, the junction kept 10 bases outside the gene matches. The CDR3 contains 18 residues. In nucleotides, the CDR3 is TGTGCCAGCAGTCCACCGGGACAGGGACTCCCTGGGGCCAACGTCCTGACTTTC. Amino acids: CASSPPGQGLPGANVLTF.

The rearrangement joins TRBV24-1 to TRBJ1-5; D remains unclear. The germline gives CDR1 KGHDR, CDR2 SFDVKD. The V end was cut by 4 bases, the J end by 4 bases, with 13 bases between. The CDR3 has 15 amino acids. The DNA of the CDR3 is TGTGCCACCAGTGACCCCCGCGGGCCTAATCAGCCCCAGCATTTT. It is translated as CATSDPRGPNQPQHF.

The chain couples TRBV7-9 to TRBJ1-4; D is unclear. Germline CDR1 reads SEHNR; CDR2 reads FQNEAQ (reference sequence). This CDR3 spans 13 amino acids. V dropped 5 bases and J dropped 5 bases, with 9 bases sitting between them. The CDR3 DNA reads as TGTGCCAGCAGCGGGAGCCGGAATGAAAAACTGTTTTTT. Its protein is CASSGSRNEKLFF.

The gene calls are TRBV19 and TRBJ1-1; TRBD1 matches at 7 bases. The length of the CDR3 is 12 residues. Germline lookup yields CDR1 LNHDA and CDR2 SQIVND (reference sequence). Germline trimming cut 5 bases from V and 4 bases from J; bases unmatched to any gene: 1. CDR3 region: CASSPGGTEAFF. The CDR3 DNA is TGTGCCAGTAGTCCAGGGGGCACTGAAGCTTTCTTT.

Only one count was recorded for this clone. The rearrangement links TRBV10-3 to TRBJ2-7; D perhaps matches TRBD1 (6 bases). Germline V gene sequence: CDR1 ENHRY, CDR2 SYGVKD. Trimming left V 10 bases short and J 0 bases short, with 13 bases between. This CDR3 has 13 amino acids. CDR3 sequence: CASGQSVSYEQYF. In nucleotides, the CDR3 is TGTGCCAGCGGACAGTCAGTCTCCTACGAGCAGTACTTC.

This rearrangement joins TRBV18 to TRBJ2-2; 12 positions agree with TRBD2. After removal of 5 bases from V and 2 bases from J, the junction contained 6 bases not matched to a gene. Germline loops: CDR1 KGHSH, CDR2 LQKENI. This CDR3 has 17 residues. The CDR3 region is CASSSKGLAGNTGELFF. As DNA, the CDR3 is TGTGCCAGCTCATCCAAGGGACTAGCGGGCAACACCGGGGAGCTGTTTTTT.

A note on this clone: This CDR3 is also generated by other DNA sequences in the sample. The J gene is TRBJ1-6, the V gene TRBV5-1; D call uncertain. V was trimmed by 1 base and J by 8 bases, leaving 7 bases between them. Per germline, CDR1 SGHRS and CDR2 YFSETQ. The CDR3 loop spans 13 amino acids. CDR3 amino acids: CASSLKLDSPLHF. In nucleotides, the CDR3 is TGCGCCAGCAGCTTGAAGCTAGATTCACCCCTCCACTTT.

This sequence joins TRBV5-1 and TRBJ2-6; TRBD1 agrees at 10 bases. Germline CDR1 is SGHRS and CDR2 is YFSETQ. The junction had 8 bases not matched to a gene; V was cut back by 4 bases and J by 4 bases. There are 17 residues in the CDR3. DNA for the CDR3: TGCGCCAGCAGCCCCGTGGACAGGGGGTGGGGGGCCAACGTCCTGACTTTC. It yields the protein CASSPVDRGWGANVLTF.

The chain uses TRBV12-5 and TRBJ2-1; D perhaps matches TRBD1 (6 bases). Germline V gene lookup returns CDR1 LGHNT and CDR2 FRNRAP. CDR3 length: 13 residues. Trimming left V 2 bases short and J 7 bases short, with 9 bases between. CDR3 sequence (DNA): TGTGCTAGTGGTTTGACAGGGAATAATGAGCAGTTCTTC. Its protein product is CASGLTGNNEQFF. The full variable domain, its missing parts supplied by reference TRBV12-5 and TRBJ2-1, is DARVTQTPRHKVTEMGQEVTMRCQPILGHNTVFWYRQTMMQGLELLAYFRNRAPLDDSGMPKDRFSAEMPDATLATLKIQPSEPRDSAVYFCASGLTGNNEQFFGPGTRLTVL.

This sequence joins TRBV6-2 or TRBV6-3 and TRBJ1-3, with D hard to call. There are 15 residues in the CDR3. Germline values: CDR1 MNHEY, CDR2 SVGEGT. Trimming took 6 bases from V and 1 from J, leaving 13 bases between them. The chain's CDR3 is CASSDPAGSGNTIYF. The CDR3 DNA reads TGTGCCAGCAGCGACCCGGCAGGTTCTGGAAACACCATATATTTT.

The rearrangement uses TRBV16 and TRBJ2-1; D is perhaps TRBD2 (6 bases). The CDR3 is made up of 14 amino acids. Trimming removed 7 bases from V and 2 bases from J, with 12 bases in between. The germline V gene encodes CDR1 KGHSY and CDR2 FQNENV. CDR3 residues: CASTSGGTYNEQFF. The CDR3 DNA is TGTGCCAGCACCTCCGGCGGGACCTACAATGAGCAGTTCTTC.

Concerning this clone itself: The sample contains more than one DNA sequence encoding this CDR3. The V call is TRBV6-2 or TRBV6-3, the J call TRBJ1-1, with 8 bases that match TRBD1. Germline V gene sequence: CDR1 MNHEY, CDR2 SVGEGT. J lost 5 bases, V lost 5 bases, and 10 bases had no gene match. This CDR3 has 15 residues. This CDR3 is CASSSPDRAYTEAFF. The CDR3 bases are TGTGCCAGCAGTAGCCCGGACAGGGCCTATACTGAAGCTTTCTTT.

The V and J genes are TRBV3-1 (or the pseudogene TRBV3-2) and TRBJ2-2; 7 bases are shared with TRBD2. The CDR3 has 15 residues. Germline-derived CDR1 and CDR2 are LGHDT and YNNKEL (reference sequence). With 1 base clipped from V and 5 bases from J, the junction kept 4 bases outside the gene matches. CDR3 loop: CASSQARGRTGELFF. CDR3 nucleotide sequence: TGTGCCAGCAGCCAAGCGCGGGGGAGGACCGGGGAGCTGTTTTTT.

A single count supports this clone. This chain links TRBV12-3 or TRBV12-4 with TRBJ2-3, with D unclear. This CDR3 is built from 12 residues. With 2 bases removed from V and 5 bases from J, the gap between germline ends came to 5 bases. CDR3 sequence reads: CASSLFGDTQYF. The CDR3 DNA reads TGTGCCAGCAGTTTATTCGGAGATACGCAGTATTTT.

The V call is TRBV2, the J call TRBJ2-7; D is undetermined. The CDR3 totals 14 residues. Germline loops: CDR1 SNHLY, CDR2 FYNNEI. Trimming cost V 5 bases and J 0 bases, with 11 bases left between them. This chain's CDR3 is CASSLGRSSYEQYF. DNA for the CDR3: TGTGCCAGCAGTCTCGGAAGGAGCTCCTACGAGCAGTACTTC.